This TCR beta chain was sequenced in a study of blood T cell repertoires in COVID-19. Study as a whole: T cells, B-cell-depleted T cells, or PBMCs provided the cDNA or gDNA that served as material.

The CDR3 has 16 residues. V lost 1 base, J lost 1 base, and 13 bases lay in between. The germline V gene has CDR1 MDHEN and CDR2 SYDVKM. As handled by the study authors: Reference gene primers were amplified, and this amplification served to estimate nucleated cell counts. Repertoires were generated with immunoSEQ multiplex PCR, while TCRdb's copy carries only in-frame clones and drops some. That table furnishes V, J and clone size, whereas the DNA furnished D and trimming. The sample has approximately 130,000 clones, approximately 90% seen once. The specimen sequenced was peripheral blood. The receptor was isolated from a human donor in a cohort sampled during active COVID-19. The rearrangement links TRBV28 to TRBJ2-5, with D perhaps matching TRBD2 (7 bases). The CDR3 DNA sequence: TGTGCCAGCAGTTTATATCGGGGGGCCACCCAAGAGACCCAGTACTTC. It codes for CASSLYRGATQETQYF.